A selection of T cell receptor beta chains follows, all from one sample in a study of PD-L1 blockade in urothelial cancer. Generated by immunoSEQ multiplex PCR, the TCRdb table keeps only in-frame clones and is missing some. The data contain some 110,000 clones, 75% to 90% of them singletons. This specimen consisted of PBMCs, obtained around atezolizumab (anti-PD-L1) treatment. All receptors derive from a man in his 60s with urothelial cancer. The CDR3 runs from the conserved cysteine through the conserved F or W. Fields, in order: D gene, J gene, V gene, clone size, CDR3 DNA, CDR3 protein. D genes are given only for firm matches. Expanded clones get a size class; other rows say once, few or many, or leave the size out.

D gene: NA; J gene: TRBJ1-2; V gene: TRBV11-2; clone size: NA; CDR3 DNA: TGTGCCAGCAGCTCCGGACCGCCCGGAGGCTATGGCTACACCTTC; CDR3 protein: CASSSGPPGGYGYTF
D gene: NA; J gene: TRBJ2-7; V gene: TRBV7-3; clone size: NA; CDR3 DNA: TGTGCCAGCAGCTTAGGGTCGGGGGACTCCTACGAGCAGTACTTC; CDR3 protein: CASSLGSGDSYEQYF
D gene: TRBD1; J gene: TRBJ2-5; V gene: TRBV5-4; clone size: NA; CDR3 DNA: TGTGCCAGCAGCCGGGGACAGGGTGAGACCCAGTACTTC; CDR3 protein: CASSRGQGETQYF
D gene: NA; J gene: TRBJ1-4; V gene: TRBV15; clone size: NA; CDR3 DNA: TGTGCCACCAGCAGAGATAAGACAGACCGAGAAAAACTGTTTTTT; CDR3 protein: CATSRDKTDREKLFF
D gene: TRBD1; J gene: TRBJ2-5; V gene: TRBV27; clone size: NA; CDR3 DNA: TGTGCCAGCAGTTGGCGACAGGGTTCAGAGACCCAGTACTTC; CDR3 protein: CASSWRQGSETQYF
D gene: NA; J gene: TRBJ1-1; V gene: TRBV27; clone size: NA; CDR3 DNA: TGTGCCAGCAGCTTAGCGGGGGCGAGGAACACTGAAGCTTTCTTT; CDR3 protein: CASSLAGARNTEAFF
D gene: NA; J gene: TRBJ2-1; V gene: TRBV19; clone size: NA; CDR3 DNA: TGTGCCAGTAGTATAGACTACAGCTCCTACAATGAGCAGTTCTTC; CDR3 protein: CASSIDYSSYNEQFF
D gene: NA; J gene: TRBJ1-5; V gene: TRBV19; clone size: NA; CDR3 DNA: TGTGCCAGCGGCCGGGATCAGCCCCAGCATTTT; CDR3 protein: CASGRDQPQHF
D gene: NA; J gene: TRBJ2-3; V gene: TRBV5-1; clone size: NA; CDR3 DNA: TGCGCCAGCAGCGGAGGGAGAGGCGGGGGCCCAGATACGCAGTATTTT; CDR3 protein: CASSGGRGGGPDTQYF
D gene: NA; J gene: TRBJ2-7; V gene: TRBV7-8; clone size: NA; CDR3 DNA: TGTGCCAGCAGCTTAGGGGGGCAGGGGACCTACGAGCAGTACTTC; CDR3 protein: CASSLGGQGTYEQYF
D gene: TRBD1; J gene: TRBJ2-7; V gene: TRBV27; clone size: NA; CDR3 DNA: TGTGCCAGCAGTTTACAGTCCCAGGGGGCCCTCTACAAGCAGTACTTC; CDR3 protein: CASSLQSQGALYKQYF
D gene: NA; J gene: TRBJ1-1; V gene: TRBV7-8; clone size: NA; CDR3 DNA: TGTGCCAGCAGCTTAACCCGACATCCGAACACTGAAGCTTTCTTT; CDR3 protein: CASSLTRHPNTEAFF
D gene: NA; J gene: TRBJ1-4; V gene: TRBV5-4; clone size: NA; CDR3 DNA: TGTGCCAGCAGCTTCCGGGAACTGTTTTTT; CDR3 protein: CASSFRELFF
D gene: TRBD1; J gene: TRBJ1-2; V gene: TRBV7-2; clone size: NA; CDR3 DNA: TGTGCCAGCAGCTACTACACAGGGGGCAATGGCTACACCTTC; CDR3 protein: CASSYYTGGNGYTF
D gene: TRBD1; J gene: TRBJ2-1; V gene: TRBV28; clone size: NA; CDR3 DNA: TGTGCCACCGAAGGGGGCCGAATCTCCTACACTGAGCAGTTCTTC; CDR3 protein: CATEGGRISYTEQFF
D gene: NA; J gene: TRBJ1-4; V gene: TRBV25-1; clone size: NA; CDR3 DNA: TGTGCCAGCAGTGAATTAACCGGGGGGAGGGAAAAACTGTTTTTT; CDR3 protein: CASSELTGGREKLFF
D gene: TRBD1; J gene: TRBJ2-7; V gene: TRBV9; clone size: NA; CDR3 DNA: TGTGCCAGCAGCGAGGGGACAGTTCCAGAAGTGGGGTACGAGCAGTACTTC; CDR3 protein: CASSEGTVPEVGYEQYF
D gene: TRBD1; J gene: TRBJ2-5; V gene: TRBV5-4; clone size: NA; CDR3 DNA: TGTGCCAGCAGTCAACGGACAGGGGGTACGGAGACCCAGTACTTC; CDR3 protein: CASSQRTGGTETQYF
D gene: NA; J gene: TRBJ1-4; V gene: TRBV21-1; clone size: NA; CDR3 DNA: TGTGCCAGCAGCAAAGCGCTTTTGGGACAGCCCAACGATGAAAAACTGTTTTTT; CDR3 protein: CASSKALLGQPNDEKLFF
D gene: NA; J gene: TRBJ1-6; V gene: TRBV11-3; clone size: NA; CDR3 DNA: TGTGCCAGCAGCCAGCCGCGAGGGTCGGGAAATTCACCCCTCCACTTT; CDR3 protein: CASSQPRGSGNSPLHF
D gene: TRBD1; J gene: TRBJ2-2; V gene: TRBV7-8; clone size: NA; CDR3 DNA: TGTGCCAGCAGGAGAGACAGGGGATTGGGCGGGGAGCTGTTTTTT; CDR3 protein: CASRRDRGLGGELFF
D gene: TRBD1; J gene: TRBJ1-4; V gene: TRBV7-2; clone size: NA; CDR3 DNA: TGTGCCAGCAGGAAGGGACAGGGGGACAATGAAAAACTGTTTTTT; CDR3 protein: CASRKGQGDNEKLFF
D gene: TRBD1; J gene: TRBJ2-1; V gene: TRBV5-1; clone size: NA; CDR3 DNA: TGCGCCAGCAGCTTGGACAGGGGACGATCCTACAATGAGCAGTTCTTC; CDR3 protein: CASSLDRGRSYNEQFF
D gene: TRBD1; J gene: TRBJ1-2; V gene: TRBV4-1; clone size: NA; CDR3 DNA: TGCGCCAGCAGCACAGGACAGGGGAACTATGGCTACACCTTC; CDR3 protein: CASSTGQGNYGYTF
D gene: TRBD2; J gene: TRBJ2-7; V gene: TRBV28; clone size: once; CDR3 DNA: TGTGCCAGCAGTCCTCCCGGGGGACTAGCGTCCTACGAGCAGTACTTC; CDR3 protein: CASSPPGGLASYEQYF
D gene: TRBD1; J gene: TRBJ2-2; V gene: TRBV11-3; clone size: NA; CDR3 DNA: TGTGCCAGCAGCTTAGAGGGACAGAGGAACACCGGGGAGCTGTTTTTT; CDR3 protein: CASSLEGQRNTGELFF
D gene: NA; J gene: TRBJ2-5; V gene: TRBV28; clone size: NA; CDR3 DNA: TGTGCCAGCAGTGGTGCCGGGTCGTACCAAGAGACCCAGTACTTC; CDR3 protein: CASSGAGSYQETQYF
D gene: TRBD1; J gene: TRBJ2-7; V gene: TRBV4-1; clone size: NA; CDR3 DNA: TGCGCCAGCAGCCAAGCAACAGGGGATTTTAGGGCCTACGAGCAGTACTTC; CDR3 protein: CASSQATGDFRAYEQYF
D gene: NA; J gene: TRBJ1-5; V gene: TRBV19; clone size: NA; CDR3 DNA: TGTGCCAGTAACAGGGTAATCGGTCAGCCCCAGCATTTT; CDR3 protein: CASNRVIGQPQHF